The rows below give T cell receptor beta chains drawn from one sample of a study of long-term antiretroviral therapy in people with HIV. Repertoires were generated with immunoSEQ multiplex PCR, while TCRdb's copy carries only in-frame clones and drops some. The sample has fewer than 40,000 clones; 60% to 85% are singletons. The sequenced sample was unsorted PBMCs, obtained 3.1 years after starting antiretroviral therapy. The receptor source for this set is a woman between 50 and 59 years old with HIV. Both conserved end residues are part of each CDR3. Fields, in order: V gene, J gene, clone size, D gene, CDR3 length, CDR3 protein, CDR3 DNA. D genes are given only for firm matches. The listing skips clone size in some rows; elsewhere it reads once, few, many or a size class.

V: TRBV27
J: TRBJ1-5
size: -
D: -
length: 12
CDR3: CASSGGNQPQHF
DNA: TGTGCCAGCAGCGGCGGCAATCAGCCCCAGCATTTT

V: TRBV19
J: TRBJ1-2
size: -
D: -
length: 14
CDR3: CASTETGYGYGYTF
DNA: TGTGCCAGTACGGAAACAGGGTACGGCTATGGCTACACCTTC

V: TRBV28
J: TRBJ2-5
size: -
D: -
length: 15
CDR3: CASSLMGGPMETQYF
DNA: TGTGCCAGCAGTTTAATGGGAGGTCCGATGGAGACCCAGTACTTC

V: TRBV25-1
J: TRBJ2-5
size: -
D: -
length: 16
CDR3: CASSAPQVSAQETQYF
DNA: TGTGCCAGCAGTGCCCCTCAGGTTTCAGCTCAAGAGACCCAGTACTTC

V: TRBV6-5
J: TRBJ1-1
size: -
D: -
length: 14
CDR3: CASSSDRKGTEAFF
DNA: TGTGCCAGCAGTTCCGACAGGAAGGGCACTGAAGCTTTCTTT

V: TRBV18
J: TRBJ2-7
size: -
D: -
length: 15
CDR3: CASSPGGLAAYEQYF
DNA: TGTGCCAGCTCACCTGGGGGCTTGGCAGCCTACGAGCAGTACTTC

V: TRBV5-4
J: TRBJ2-5
size: -
D: -
length: 15
CDR3: CASSSPRGGQETQYF
DNA: TGTGCCAGCAGCTCCCCCAGGGGGGGACAAGAGACCCAGTACTTC

V: TRBV5-4
J: TRBJ2-3
size: -
D: -
length: 13
CDR3: CASSLSSEGTQYF
DNA: TGTGCCAGCAGCTTGTCTTCAGAGGGTACGCAGTATTTT

V: TRBV25-1
J: TRBJ1-4
size: few
D: -
length: 12
CDR3: CASSEWGEKLFF
DNA: TGTGCCAGCAGTGAATGGGGTGAAAAACTGTTTTTT

V: TRBV30
J: TRBJ2-1
size: -
D: TRBD2
length: 16
CDR3: CAWGTSGGKPYNEQFF
DNA: TGTGCCTGGGGGACTAGCGGGGGTAAACCCTACAATGAGCAGTTCTTC

V: TRBV28
J: TRBJ1-1
size: -
D: TRBD1
length: 16
CDR3: CASSLPTFRDRVRAFF
DNA: TGTGCCAGCAGTTTGCCCACCTTCCGGGACAGGGTCCGCGCTTTCTTT

V: TRBV19
J: TRBJ1-2
size: -
D: -
length: 18
CDR3: CATPSSILDQGAPYGYTF
DNA: TGTGCCACCCCCAGTAGTATCTTAGACCAGGGTGCACCCTATGGCTACACCTTC

V: TRBV5-5
J: TRBJ1-6
size: -
D: -
length: 16
CDR3: CASSFSDSSYNSPLHF
DNA: TGTGCCAGCAGCTTCTCGGACAGCTCCTATAATTCACCCCTCCACTTT

V: TRBV27
J: TRBJ1-1
size: -
D: -
length: 13
CDR3: CASRRTEHLEAFF
DNA: TGTGCCAGCAGGAGGACGGAACACTTAGAAGCTTTCTTT

V: TRBV30
J: TRBJ1-2
size: -
D: TRBD1
length: 13
CDR3: CALSRDRPRGYTF
DNA: TGTGCCTTATCCCGGGACAGGCCCAGAGGCTACACCTTC

V: TRBV7-8
J: TRBJ2-7
size: -
D: -
length: 14
CDR3: CASNRGGAALEQYF
DNA: TGTGCCAGCAACCGTGGCGGGGCGGCCCTCGAGCAGTACTTC

V: TRBV27
J: TRBJ1-4
size: -
D: TRBD1
length: 15
CDR3: CASSLRQGTNEKLFF
DNA: TGTGCCAGCAGTTTAAGACAGGGAACTAATGAAAAACTGTTTTTT

V: TRBV6-1
J: TRBJ2-5
size: -
D: TRBD1
length: 15
CDR3: CASSDTSGTEETQYF
DNA: TGTGCCAGCAGTGACACATCCGGGACAGAAGAGACCCAGTACTTC

V: TRBV15
J: TRBJ1-6
size: few
D: TRBD1
length: 15
CDR3: CATSRYRGATSPLHF
DNA: TGTGCCACCAGCAGATACAGGGGGGCGACTTCACCCCTCCACTTT

V: TRBV10-3
J: TRBJ1-6
size: -
D: -
length: 16
CDR3: CAISESLRFLNSPLHF
DNA: TGTGCCATCAGTGAGTCGCTCAGGTTCCTTAATTCACCCCTCCACTTT

V: TRBV29-1
J: TRBJ2-5
size: -
D: -
length: 14
CDR3: CSVGAKSGAETQYF
DNA: TGCAGCGTGGGGGCAAAGAGTGGGGCAGAGACCCAGTACTTC

V: TRBV6-5
J: TRBJ2-4
size: -
D: TRBD1
length: 14
CDR3: CASTSGQGLGIQYF
DNA: TGTGCCAGCACCTCGGGACAGGGGTTGGGCATTCAGTACTTC

V: TRBV15
J: TRBJ1-6
size: once
D: TRBD1
length: 14
CDR3: CATSKGTGDSPLHF
DNA: TGTGCCACCAGCAAGGGGACAGGGGATTCACCCCTCCACTTT

V: TRBV30
J: TRBJ1-2
size: -
D: TRBD1
length: 13
CDR3: CAWSLPGGYGYTF
DNA: TGTGCCTGGAGTTTACCAGGGGGTTATGGCTACACCTTC

V: TRBV10-3
J: TRBJ2-1
size: -
D: TRBD1
length: 13
CDR3: CAISRGQGSEQFF
DNA: TGTGCCATCAGCCGGGGACAGGGTTCGGAGCAGTTCTTC

V: TRBV9
J: TRBJ2-3
size: -
D: TRBD2
length: 17
CDR3: CASSGGTSGGMRDTQYF
DNA: TGTGCCAGCAGCGGAGGGACTAGCGGGGGGATGAGAGATACGCAGTATTTT

V: TRBV6-6
J: TRBJ1-4
size: few
D: TRBD1
length: 14
CDR3: CASSYGQGVEKLFF
DNA: TGTGCCAGCAGTTATGGACAGGGCGTAGAAAAACTGTTTTTT

V: TRBV5-8
J: TRBJ2-3
size: once
D: -
length: 13
CDR3: CASSFPGDYRQYF
DNA: TGTGCCAGCAGCTTCCCAGGGGATTACAGGCAGTATTTT

V: TRBV18
J: TRBJ2-5
size: -
D: TRBD1
length: 14
CDR3: CASSTGTGGETQYF
DNA: TGTGCCAGCTCAACTGGGACAGGGGGAGAGACCCAGTACTTC

V: TRBV11-2
J: TRBJ1-6
size: -
D: -
length: 12
CDR3: CASSLANSPLHF
DNA: TGTGCCAGCAGCTTAGCAAATTCACCCCTCCACTTT

V: TRBV13
J: TRBJ2-7
size: -
D: TRBD2
length: 15
CDR3: CASSFTSRGTYEQYF
DNA: TGTGCCAGCAGCTTTACGTCGCGGGGGACCTACGAGCAGTACTTC

V: TRBV7-9
J: TRBJ1-4
size: -
D: -
length: 15
CDR3: CASSLALGGKEKLFF
DNA: TGTGCCAGCAGCTTAGCGCTGGGGGGAAAGGAAAAACTGTTTTTT

V: TRBV7-9
J: TRBJ2-1
size: -
D: -
length: 13
CDR3: CASSLMGRHEQFF
DNA: TGTGCCAGCAGCTTAATGGGGAGGCATGAGCAGTTCTTC

V: TRBV29-1
J: TRBJ2-2
size: -
D: -
length: 13
CDR3: CSVEWDRAGELFF
DNA: TGCAGCGTTGAGTGGGATCGGGCCGGGGAGCTGTTTTTT